This TCR beta chain was sequenced for a study of cytomegalovirus exposure and HLA in healthy donors. As for the study in general: Findings of an earlier analysis included about 100 million unique TCR beta sequences from some 190 million T cells. Points from the study as a whole: The study listed about 150 cytomegalovirus-associated TCR beta chains. The sole available immune exposure information was CMV serostatus.

In this sample, this clone turned up a few times. Its cognate antigen is unknown. Germline V gene sequence: CDR1 SGHDT, CDR2 YYEEEE. This CDR3 is 15 amino acids long. The V and J ends lost 0 bases and 3 bases, in that order; junction bases with no gene match: 5. PCR amplification relied on 60 Vbeta primers (plus 13 Jbeta primers). The repertoire was sequenced with immunoSEQ multiplex PCR; TCRdb's copy has only in-frame clones and lacks some. Among some 150,000 clones listed, about 85% were seen once. The sequenced sample consisted of PBMCs. This sequence originates from a woman between 18 and 30 years old in good health and CMV-seronegative. V is TRBV5-6 and J is TRBJ2-7, with TRBD1 identical over 8 bases. The CDR3 bases are TGTGCCAGCAGCTTGGTGGGACAGGCCCTCTACGAGCAGTACTTC. Its protein is CASSLVGQALYEQYF.